This T cell receptor (beta chain) comes out of a study of graft-versus-host responses after intestinal transplantation. Notes on the study in general: Marrow from the recipient contained GvH clones, some of which had appeared first in ileum or blood.

The method was immunoSEQ multiplex PCR; TCRdb's version includes in-frame clones alone and lacks a portion of them. Of 77,000 or so clones in the sample, around 93% were seen once. The CDR3 loop spans 15 amino acids. J lost 3 bases, V lost 7 bases, and 5 bases had no gene match. Germline V gene sequence: CDR1 LGHNA, CDR2 YSLEER. Notes on this clone: Its matching antigen is unknown.

The J gene is TRBJ2-1, the V gene TRBV4-3; TRBD2 aligns across 11 bases. This TCR derives from a human patient who received an intestinal transplant, so some T cells may come from the graft donor. Sequencing used PBMCs, obtained 98 days after intestinal transplantation. This chain's CDR3 is CASTPGLADYNEQFF. The CDR3 DNA reads as TGCGCCAGCACCCCGGGACTAGCGGACTACAATGAGCAGTTCTTC.